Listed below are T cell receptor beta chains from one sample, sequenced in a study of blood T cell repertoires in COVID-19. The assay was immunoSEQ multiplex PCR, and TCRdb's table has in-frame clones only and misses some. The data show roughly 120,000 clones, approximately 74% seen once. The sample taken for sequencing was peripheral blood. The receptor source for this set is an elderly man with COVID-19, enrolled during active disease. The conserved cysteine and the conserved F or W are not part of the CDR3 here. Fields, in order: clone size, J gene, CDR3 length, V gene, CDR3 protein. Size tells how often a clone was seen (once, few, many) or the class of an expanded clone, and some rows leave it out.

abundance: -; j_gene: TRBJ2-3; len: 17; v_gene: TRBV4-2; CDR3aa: ASSQDRPAGGLSTDTQY
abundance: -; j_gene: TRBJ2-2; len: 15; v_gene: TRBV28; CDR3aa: ASSFPGGSPNTGELF
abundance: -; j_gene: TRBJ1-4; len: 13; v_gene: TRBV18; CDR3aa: ASSPQGALSEKLF
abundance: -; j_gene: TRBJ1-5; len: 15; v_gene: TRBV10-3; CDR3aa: AISTGDGSYSNQPQH
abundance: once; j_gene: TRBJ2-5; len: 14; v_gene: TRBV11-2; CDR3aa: ASSLAGSAYQETQY
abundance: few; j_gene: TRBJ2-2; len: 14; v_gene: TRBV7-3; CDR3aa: ASSLSAGGRAGELF
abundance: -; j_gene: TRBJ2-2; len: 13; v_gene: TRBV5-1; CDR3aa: ASSLSPIGGGELF
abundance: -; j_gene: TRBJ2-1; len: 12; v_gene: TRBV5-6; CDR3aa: ASSGQGSYNEQF
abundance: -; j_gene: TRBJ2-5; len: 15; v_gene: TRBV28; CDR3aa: ASRRRSWWQAKETQY
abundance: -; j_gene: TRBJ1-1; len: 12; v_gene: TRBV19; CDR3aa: ASSIGTANTEAF
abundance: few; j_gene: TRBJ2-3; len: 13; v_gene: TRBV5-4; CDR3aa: ASSLRLAGSNTQY
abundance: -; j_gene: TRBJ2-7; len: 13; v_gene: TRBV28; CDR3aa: ASSLGDRKEGEQY
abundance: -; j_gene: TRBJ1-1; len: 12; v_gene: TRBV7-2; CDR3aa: ASSRDRARTEAF
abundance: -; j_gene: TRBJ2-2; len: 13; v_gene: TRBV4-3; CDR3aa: ASSPGLADTGELF
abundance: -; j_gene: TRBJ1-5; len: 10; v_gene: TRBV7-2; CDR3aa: ASSLDRGLQH
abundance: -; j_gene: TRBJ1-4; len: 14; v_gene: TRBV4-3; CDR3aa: ASSQDKRGRWEKLF
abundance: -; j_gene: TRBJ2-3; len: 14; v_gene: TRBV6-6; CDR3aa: ASSLQGARGTDTQY
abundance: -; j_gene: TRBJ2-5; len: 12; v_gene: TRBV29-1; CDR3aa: SVEMGAHRETQY
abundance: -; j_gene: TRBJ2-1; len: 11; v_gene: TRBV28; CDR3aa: ATVTGTGNEQF
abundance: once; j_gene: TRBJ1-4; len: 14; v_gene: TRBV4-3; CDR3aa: ASSQGPVATNEKLF
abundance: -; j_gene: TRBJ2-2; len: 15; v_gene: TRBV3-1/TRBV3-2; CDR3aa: ASSRHGTPPYTGELF
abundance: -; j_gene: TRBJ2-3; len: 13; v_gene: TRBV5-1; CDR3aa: ASSLVGGSTDTQY
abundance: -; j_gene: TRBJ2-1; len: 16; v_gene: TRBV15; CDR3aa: ATSRNPPQGVSYNEQF
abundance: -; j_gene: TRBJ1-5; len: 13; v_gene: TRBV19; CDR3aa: ASSIGSGLNQPQH
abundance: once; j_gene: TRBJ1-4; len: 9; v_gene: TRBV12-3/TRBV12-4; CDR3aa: ASSSTGKLF
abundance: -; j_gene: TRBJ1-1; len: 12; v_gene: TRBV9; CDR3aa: ASSSPRTGSEAF